This T cell receptor (beta chain) appears in the sequencing data of a study of T cell repertoires in ileal Crohn's disease. Study in general: Thiopurines (11) or anti-TNF agents (more than 17) were given postoperatively to about half.

The J segment lost 4 bases and the V segment lost 5 bases, leaving 1 base of the junction unmatched. The CDR3 extends over 13 amino acids. The germline gives CDR1 SGHTA, CDR2 FQGNSA. The sorted cells were lamina propria lymphocytes from surgical specimens, first isolated by density gradient. TCRdb keeps only in-frame clones here, not all; method: immunoSEQ multiplex PCR. The table includes some 3,000 clones, roughly 75% detected once. Notes on the study in general: Clonal expansions were more frequent in active smokers than non-smokers at surgery.

A note on this clone: Antigen unknown.

The sample taken for sequencing was CD4+ T cells sorted from the ileum. The TCR originated in an adult with Crohn's disease. The chain employs TRBV7-2 and TRBJ1-4; 7 positions match TRBD1. CDR3 region: CASSRDSNEKLFF. The CDR3 DNA reads as TGTGCCAGCAGCCGGGACAGTAATGAAAAACTGTTTTTT. The variable domain in full, completed from reference TRBV7-2 and TRBJ1-4, reads GAGVSQSPSNKVTEKGKDVELRCDPISGHTALYWYRQSLGQGLEFLIYFQGNSAPDKSGLPSDRFSAERTGGSVSTLTIQRTQQEDSAVYLCASSRDSNEKLFFGSGTQLSVL.